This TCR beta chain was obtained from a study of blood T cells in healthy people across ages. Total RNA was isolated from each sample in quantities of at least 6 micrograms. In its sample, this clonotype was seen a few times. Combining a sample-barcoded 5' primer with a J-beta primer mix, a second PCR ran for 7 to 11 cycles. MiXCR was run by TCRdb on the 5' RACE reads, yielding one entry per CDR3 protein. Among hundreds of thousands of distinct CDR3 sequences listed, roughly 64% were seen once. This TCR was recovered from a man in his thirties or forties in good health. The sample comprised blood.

CDR3 loop: CSVEYADRIYEQYF. The CDR3 DNA follows: TGCAGCGTGGAATATGCGGATAGGATCTACGAGCAGTACTTC. The chain links TRBV29-1 to TRBJ2-7; no firm D call. The CDR3 sequence is 14 residues long. Germline assignment: CDR1 SQVTM and CDR2 ANQGSEA. Trimming removed 6 bases at V and 3 bases at J, with 18 bases between.